These T cell receptor beta chains were read from a single sample in a study of T cell responses to AZD1222 COVID-19 vaccine. Profiled with immunoSEQ multiplex PCR; TCRdb holds only in-frame clones, not every one. Among about 150,000 clones listed, 88% were seen once. Sequenced material: peripheral blood, taken 28 days after the second dose of the MenACWY control vaccine. The origin of the receptors is an adult who received the MenACWY meningococcal vaccine as a control. Each CDR3 is given without its conserved first and last residue. Fields, in order: J gene, V gene, clone size, D gene, CDR3 protein. A D gene is named only where the DNA matches it firmly. The size field is filled for only some rows; it gives once, few, many or a size class.

TRBJ2-3 TRBV9 once TRBD2 ASSVRLAGTDTQY
TRBJ1-2 TRBV9 NA NA ASSKEDRTDPYGYT
TRBJ1-1 TRBV28 NA NA ASSTGPGSNTEAF
TRBJ1-4 TRBV2 NA NA ASRQEATNEKLF
TRBJ1-4 TRBV19 NA TRBD1 ASSRTGSVSEKLF
TRBJ1-1 TRBV6-1 NA NA ASSELGGEAF
TRBJ1-1 TRBV28 NA NA ASSFKAGLAF
TRBJ2-1 TRBV7-3 NA TRBD2 ASSPSGRHASYNEQF
TRBJ2-6 TRBV7-6 NA TRBD1 ASSPGQGAANVLT
TRBJ1-1 TRBV9 NA NA ASSLSGGVTEAF
TRBJ1-1 TRBV18 NA NA ASSPRAARNTEAF
TRBJ1-4 TRBV7-8 NA NA ASSPYRGVLNEKLF
TRBJ2-7 TRBV28 NA TRBD2 ASREGLALTYEQY
TRBJ2-2 TRBV5-1 NA TRBD1 ASSLAGQGAGTGELF
TRBJ2-1 TRBV7-6 NA NA ASSLQGRNEQF
TRBJ2-6 TRBV5-6 NA NA ASTALKGGNPGANVLT
TRBJ1-5 TRBV24-1 once TRBD1 ATSDPGGSQPQH
TRBJ1-2 TRBV30 NA NA AWSAAPQLNYGYT
TRBJ1-2 TRBV3-1/TRBV3-2 NA TRBD1 ASSRPGQGAFGYT